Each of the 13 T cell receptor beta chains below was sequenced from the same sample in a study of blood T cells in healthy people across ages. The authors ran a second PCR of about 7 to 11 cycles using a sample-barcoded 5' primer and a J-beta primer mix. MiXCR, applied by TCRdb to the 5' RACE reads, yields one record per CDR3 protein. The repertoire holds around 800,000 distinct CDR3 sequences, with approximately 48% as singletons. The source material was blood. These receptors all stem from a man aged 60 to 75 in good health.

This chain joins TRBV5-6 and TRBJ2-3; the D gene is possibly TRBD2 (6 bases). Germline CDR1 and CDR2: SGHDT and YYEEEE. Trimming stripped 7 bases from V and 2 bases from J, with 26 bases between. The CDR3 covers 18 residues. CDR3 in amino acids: CASLSLTRRDSDTDTQYF. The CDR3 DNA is TGTGCCAGCCTCTCCCTCACAAGGCGGGACTCCGACACAGATACGCAGTATTTT.

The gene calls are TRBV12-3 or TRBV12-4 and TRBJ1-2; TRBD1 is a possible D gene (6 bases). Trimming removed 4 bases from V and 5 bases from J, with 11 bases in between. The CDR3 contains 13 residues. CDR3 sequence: CASSYRVEYGYTF. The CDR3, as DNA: TGTGCCAGCAGTTACAGGGTGGAGTATGGCTACACCTTC.

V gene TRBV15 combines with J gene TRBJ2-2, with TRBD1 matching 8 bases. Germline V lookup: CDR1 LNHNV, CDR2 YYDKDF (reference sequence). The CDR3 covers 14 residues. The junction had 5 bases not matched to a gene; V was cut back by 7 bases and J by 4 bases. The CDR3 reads CATTQGATTGELFF. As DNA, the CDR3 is TGTGCCACCACCCAGGGGGCGACCACCGGGGAGCTGTTTTTT. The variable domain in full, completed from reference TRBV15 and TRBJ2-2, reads DAMVIQNPRYQVTQFGKPVTLSCSQTLNHNVMYWYQQKSSQAPKLLFHYYDKDFNNEADTPDNFQSRRPNTSFCFLDIRSPGLGDTAMYLCATTQGATTGELFFGEGSRLTVL.

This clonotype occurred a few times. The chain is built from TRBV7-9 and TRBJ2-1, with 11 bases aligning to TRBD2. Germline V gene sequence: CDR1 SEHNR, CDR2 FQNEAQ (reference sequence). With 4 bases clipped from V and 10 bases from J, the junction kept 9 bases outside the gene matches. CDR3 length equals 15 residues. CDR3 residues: CASSYLAGGPSEQFF. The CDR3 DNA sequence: TGTGCCAGCAGCTACTTAGCGGGGGGGCCATCCGAGCAGTTCTTC.

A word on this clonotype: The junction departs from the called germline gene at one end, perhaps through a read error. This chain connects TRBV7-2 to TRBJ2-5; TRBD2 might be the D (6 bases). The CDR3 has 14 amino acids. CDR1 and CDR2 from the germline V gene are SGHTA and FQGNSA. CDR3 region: CASSLDLQEGVQYF. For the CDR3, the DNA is TGCGCCAGCAGCTTGGACCTCCAGGAGGGAGTCCAGTACTTC.

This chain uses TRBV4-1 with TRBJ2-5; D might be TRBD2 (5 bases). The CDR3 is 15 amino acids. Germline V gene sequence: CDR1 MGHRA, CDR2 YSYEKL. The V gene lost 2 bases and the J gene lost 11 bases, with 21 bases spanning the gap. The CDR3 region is CASSQTQLSTWEQYF. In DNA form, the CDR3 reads TGCGCCAGCAGCCAAACCCAATTATCCACGTGGGAGCAGTACTTC.

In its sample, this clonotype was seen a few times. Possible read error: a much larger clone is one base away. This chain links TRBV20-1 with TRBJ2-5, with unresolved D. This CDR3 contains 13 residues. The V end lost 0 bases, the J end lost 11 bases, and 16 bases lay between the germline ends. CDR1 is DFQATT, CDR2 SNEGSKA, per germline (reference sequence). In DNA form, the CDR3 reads TGCAGTGCTAGAGAGAGCAGGCACAATGAGCAGTACTTC. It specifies CSARESRHNEQYF.

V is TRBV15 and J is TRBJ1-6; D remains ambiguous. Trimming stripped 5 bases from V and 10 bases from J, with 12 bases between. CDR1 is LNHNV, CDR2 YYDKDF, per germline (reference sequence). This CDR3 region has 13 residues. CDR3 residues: CATSGVLLSPLHF. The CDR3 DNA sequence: TGTGCCACCAGCGGAGTCTTATTATCACCCCTCCACTTT.

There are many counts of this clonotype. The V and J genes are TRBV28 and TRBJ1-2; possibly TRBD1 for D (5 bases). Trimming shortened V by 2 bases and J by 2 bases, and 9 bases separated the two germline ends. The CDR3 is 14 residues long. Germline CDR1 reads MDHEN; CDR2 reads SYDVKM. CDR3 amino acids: CASSLVGGNYGYTF. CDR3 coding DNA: TGTGCCAGCAGTTTAGTCGGGGGAAACTATGGCTACACCTTC.

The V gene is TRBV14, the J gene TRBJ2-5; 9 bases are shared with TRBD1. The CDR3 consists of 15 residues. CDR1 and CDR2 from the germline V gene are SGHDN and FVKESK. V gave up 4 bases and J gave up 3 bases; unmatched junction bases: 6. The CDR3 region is CASSPWTGDKETQYF. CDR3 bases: TGTGCCAGCAGCCCCTGGACAGGGGATAAAGAGACCCAGTACTTC.

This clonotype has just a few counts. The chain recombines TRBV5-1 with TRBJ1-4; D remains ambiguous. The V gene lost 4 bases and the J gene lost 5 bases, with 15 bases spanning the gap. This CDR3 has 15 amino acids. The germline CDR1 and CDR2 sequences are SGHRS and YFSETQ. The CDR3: CASSPRTVGNEKLFF. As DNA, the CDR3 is TGCGCCAGCAGCCCCCGAACAGTCGGGAATGAAAAACTGTTTTTT.

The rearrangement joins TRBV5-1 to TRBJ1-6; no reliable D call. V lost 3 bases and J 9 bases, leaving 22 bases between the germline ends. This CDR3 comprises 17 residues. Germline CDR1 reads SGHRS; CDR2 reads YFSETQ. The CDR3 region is CASSSTGVDLLGSPLHF. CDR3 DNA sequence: TGCGCCAGCAGCTCGACCGGGGTCGATCTTCTTGGTTCACCCCTCCACTTT.

The CDR3 DNA sequence: TGTGCCAGCAGCCAAGGGTATGCAGATACGCAGTATTTT. Amino acids: CASSQGYADTQYF. The J gene is TRBJ2-3, the V gene TRBV7-9; no clear D gene. The CDR3 is 13 residues long. Between the trimmed V and J ends, which lost 5 bases and 4 bases, there was a span of 10 bases. CDR1 SEHNR and CDR2 FQNEAQ come from the germline V gene (reference sequence).